This T cell receptor (beta chain) appears in the sequencing data of a study of blood T cell repertoires in COVID-19. Overall study: Specimens from acute and convalescent COVID-19 originated in the United States, Italy and Spain. Sources were T cells, B-cell-depleted T cells, or PBMCs; the material itself was cDNA or gDNA.

Per the study methods: Nucleated cell number was recorded as an estimate derived from reference gene primer amplification. Using immunoSEQ multiplex PCR, the repertoire was profiled, and TCRdb retains in-frame clones only, with some absent. The V and J calls and clone size were taken over from that table, and D and trimming were inferred from the DNA. Counted here are roughly 70,000 clones, about 79% occurring once; the ten biggest clones make up under 4.5%. The CDR3 spans 16 residues. Unmatched junction bases numbered 16, after V lost 6 bases and J lost 9 bases. Germline values: CDR1 MDHEN, CDR2 SYDVKM.

The rearrangement links TRBV28 to TRBJ2-1; TRBD2 matches 8 bases. What was sequenced was peripheral blood. The TCR was taken from a woman aged 55-69 years with acute or convalescent COVID-19. CDR3 loop: CASSRFTGLAGFEQFF. DNA of the CDR3: TGTGCCAGCAGCCGCTTTACCGGGTTAGCGGGGTTTGAGCAGTTCTTC.